This T cell receptor (beta chain) was identified in a study of T cell changes during pregnancy in multiple sclerosis. The CDR3 has 16 amino acids. Germline assignment: CDR1 SGHTA and CDR2 FQGNSA. The J segment lost 0 bases and the V segment lost 5 bases, leaving 10 bases of the junction unmatched. The assay was immunoSEQ multiplex PCR, and TCRdb's table has in-frame clones only and misses some. The sample comprises 55,000 to 85,000 clones, about 90% of which are singletons, and over 1.3% rests with the top ten. The chain uses TRBV7-2 and TRBJ2-7; 7 bases align to TRBD2. This receptor was taken from a female donor with multiple sclerosis, enrolled in a pregnancy study. The sample consisted of peripheral blood, taken after pregnancy. In DNA, the CDR3 is TGTGCCAGCAGCCCTATCTCCCTAGCGGCCTCCTACGAGCAGTACTTC. Amino acid sequence: CASSPISLAASYEQYF.